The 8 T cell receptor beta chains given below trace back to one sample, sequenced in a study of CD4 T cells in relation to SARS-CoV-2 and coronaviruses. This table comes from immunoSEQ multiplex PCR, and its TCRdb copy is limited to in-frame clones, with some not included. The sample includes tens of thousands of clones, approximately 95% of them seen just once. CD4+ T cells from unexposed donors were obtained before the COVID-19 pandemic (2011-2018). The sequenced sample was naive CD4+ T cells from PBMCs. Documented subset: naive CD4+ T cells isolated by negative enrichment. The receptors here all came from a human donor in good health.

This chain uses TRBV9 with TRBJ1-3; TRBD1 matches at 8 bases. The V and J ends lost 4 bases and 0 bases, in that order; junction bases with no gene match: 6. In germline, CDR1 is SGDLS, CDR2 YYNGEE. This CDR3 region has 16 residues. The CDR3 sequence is CASSKTGVASGNTIYF. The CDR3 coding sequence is TGTGCCAGCAGCAAGACAGGGGTCGCCTCTGGAAACACCATATATTTT. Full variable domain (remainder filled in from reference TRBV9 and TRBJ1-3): DSGVTQTPKHLITATGQRVTLRCSPRSGDLSVYWYQQSLDQGLQFLIQYYNGEERAKGNILERFSAQQFPDLHSELNLSSLELGDSALYFCASSKTGVASGNTIYFGEGSWLTVV.

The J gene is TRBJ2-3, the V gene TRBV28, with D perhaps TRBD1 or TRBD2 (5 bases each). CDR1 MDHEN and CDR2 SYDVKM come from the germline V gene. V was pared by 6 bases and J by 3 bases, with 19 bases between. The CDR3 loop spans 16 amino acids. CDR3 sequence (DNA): TGTGCCAGCAGCCGCCCTGGGACGTTTGGGACAGATACGCAGTATTTT. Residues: CASSRPGTFGTDTQYF.

The CDR3 region is CASSIGQYGYTF. The CDR3 region has the DNA TGTGCCAGCTCAATCGGACAGTATGGCTACACCTTC. The chain has TRBV19 and TRBJ1-2, with a weak D call TRBD1 (6 bases). The CDR3 length is 12 residues. V was shortened by 9 bases and J by 5 bases, with 13 bases between the two germline ends. CDR1 LNHDA and CDR2 SQIVND come from the germline V gene (reference sequence).

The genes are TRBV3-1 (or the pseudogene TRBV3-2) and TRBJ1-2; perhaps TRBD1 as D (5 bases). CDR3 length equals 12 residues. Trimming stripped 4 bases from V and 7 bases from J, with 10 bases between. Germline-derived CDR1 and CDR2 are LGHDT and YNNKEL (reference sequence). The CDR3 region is CASSRQGSGYTF. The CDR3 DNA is TGTGCCAGCAGCCGTCAGGGCTCTGGCTACACCTTC.

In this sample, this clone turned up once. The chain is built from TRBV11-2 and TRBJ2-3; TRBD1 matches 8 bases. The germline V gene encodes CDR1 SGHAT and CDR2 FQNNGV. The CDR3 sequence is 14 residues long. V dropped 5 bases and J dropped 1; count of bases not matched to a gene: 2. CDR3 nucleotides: TGTGCCAGCAGCCTGACAGGGGGCACAGATACGCAGTATTTT. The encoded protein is CASSLTGGTDTQYF.

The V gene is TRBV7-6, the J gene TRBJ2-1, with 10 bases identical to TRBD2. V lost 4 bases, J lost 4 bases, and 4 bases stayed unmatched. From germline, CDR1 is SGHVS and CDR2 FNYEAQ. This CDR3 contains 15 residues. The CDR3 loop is CASSSGTSEYNEQFF. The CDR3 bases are TGTGCCAGCAGCTCCGGGACTAGCGAATACAATGAGCAGTTCTTC.

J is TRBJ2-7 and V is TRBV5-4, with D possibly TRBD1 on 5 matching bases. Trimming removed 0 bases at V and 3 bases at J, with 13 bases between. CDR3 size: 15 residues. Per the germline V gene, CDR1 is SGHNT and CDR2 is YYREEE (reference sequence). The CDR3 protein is CASSLEQAIYYEQYF. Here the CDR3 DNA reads TGTGCCAGCAGCTTGGAACAGGCCATTTACTACGAGCAGTACTTC. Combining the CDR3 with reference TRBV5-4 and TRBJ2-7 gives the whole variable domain ETGVTQSPTHLIKTRGQQVTLRCSSQSGHNTVSWYQQALGQGPQFIFQYYREEENGRGNFPPRFSGLQFPNYSSELNVNALELDDSALYLCASSLEQAIYYEQYFGPGTRLTVT.

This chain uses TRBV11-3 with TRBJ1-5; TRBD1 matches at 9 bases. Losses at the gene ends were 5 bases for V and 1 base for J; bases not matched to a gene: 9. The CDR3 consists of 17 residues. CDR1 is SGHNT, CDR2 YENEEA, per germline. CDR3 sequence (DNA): TGTGCCAGCAGCCCCGGGACAGGGAAGGGGAGCAATCAGCCCCAGCATTTT. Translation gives CASSPGTGKGSNQPQHF.